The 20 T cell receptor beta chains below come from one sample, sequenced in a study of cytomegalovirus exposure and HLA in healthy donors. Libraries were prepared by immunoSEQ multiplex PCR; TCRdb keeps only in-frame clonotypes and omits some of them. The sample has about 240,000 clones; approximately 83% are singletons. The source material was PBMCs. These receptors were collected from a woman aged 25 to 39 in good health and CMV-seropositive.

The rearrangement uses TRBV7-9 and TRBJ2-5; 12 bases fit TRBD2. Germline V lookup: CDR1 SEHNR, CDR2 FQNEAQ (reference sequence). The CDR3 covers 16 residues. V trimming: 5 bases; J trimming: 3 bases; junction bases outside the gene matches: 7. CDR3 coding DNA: TGTGCCAGCAGCCATTGGACTAGCGGGAAGAAAGAGACCCAGTACTTC. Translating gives CASSHWTSGKKETQYF.

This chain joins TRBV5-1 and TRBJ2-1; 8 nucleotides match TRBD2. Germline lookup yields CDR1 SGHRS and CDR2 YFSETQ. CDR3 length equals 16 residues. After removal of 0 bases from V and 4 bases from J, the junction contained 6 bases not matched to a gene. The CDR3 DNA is TGCGCCAGCAGCTTGGTCTTTAGCGGGATTTACAATGAGCAGTTCTTC. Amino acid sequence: CASSLVFSGIYNEQFF.

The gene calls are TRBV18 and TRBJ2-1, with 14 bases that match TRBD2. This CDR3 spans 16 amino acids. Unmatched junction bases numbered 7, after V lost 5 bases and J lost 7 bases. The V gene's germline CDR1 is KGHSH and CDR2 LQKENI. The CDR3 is CASSTGTSGRGNEQFF. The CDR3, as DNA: TGTGCCAGCTCAACCGGGACTAGCGGGAGAGGGAATGAGCAGTTCTTC.

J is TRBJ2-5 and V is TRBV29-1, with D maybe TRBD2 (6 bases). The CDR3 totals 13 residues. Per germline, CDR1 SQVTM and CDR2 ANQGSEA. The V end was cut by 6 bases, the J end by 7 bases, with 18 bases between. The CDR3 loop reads CSVDPGSKATQYF. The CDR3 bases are TGCAGCGTCGATCCCGGGAGTAAGGCGACCCAGTACTTC.

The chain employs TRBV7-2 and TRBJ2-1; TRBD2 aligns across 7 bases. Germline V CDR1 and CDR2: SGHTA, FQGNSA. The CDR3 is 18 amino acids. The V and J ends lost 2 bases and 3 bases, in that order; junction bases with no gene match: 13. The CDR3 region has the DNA TGTGCCAGCAGCTTACTCGGGCTAGCGGATGGATTCTACAATGAGCAGTTCTTC. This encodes CASSLLGLADGFYNEQFF.

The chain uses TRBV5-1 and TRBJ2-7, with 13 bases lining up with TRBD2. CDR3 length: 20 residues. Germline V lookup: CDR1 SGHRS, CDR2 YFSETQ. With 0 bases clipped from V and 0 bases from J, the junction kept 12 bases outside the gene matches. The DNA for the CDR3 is TGCGCCAGCAGCTTGGATGGGACTAGCGGGGATTTCCTGAGCTCCTACGAGCAGTACTTC. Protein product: CASSLDGTSGDFLSSYEQYF.

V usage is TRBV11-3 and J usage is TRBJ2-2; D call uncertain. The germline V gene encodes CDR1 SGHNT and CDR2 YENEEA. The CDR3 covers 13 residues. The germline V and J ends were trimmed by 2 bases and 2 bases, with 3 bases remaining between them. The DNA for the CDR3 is TGTGCCAGCAGCTTACTTAACACCGGGGAGCTGTTTTTT. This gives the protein CASSLLNTGELFF.

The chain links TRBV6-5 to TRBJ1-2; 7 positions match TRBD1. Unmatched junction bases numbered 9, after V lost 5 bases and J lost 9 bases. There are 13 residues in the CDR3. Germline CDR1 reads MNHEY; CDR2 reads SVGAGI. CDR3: CASSRGRIGSYTF. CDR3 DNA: TGTGCCAGCAGTAGGGGGCGCATCGGGAGCTACACCTTC.

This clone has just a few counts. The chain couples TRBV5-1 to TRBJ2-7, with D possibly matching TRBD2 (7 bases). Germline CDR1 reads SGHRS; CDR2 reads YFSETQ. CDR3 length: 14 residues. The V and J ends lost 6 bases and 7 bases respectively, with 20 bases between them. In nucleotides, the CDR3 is TGCGCCAGCACCCAGGGGACTACCATTACGGAGCAGTACTTC. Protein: CASTQGTTITEQYF.

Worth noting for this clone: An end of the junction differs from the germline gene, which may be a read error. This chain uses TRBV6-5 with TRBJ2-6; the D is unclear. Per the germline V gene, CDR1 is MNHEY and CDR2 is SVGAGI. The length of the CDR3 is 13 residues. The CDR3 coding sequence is TGTGCCAGCAGATACTCTGGGGCCAACGTCCTGACTTTC. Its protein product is CASRYSGANVLTF.

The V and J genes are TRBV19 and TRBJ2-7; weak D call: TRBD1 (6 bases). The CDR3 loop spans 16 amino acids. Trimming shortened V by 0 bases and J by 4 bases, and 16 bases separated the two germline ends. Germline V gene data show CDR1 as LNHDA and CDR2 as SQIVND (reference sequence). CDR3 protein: CASSIETGAGAYEQYF. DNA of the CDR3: TGTGCCAGTAGTATAGAGACAGGAGCCGGGGCTTACGAGCAGTACTTC.

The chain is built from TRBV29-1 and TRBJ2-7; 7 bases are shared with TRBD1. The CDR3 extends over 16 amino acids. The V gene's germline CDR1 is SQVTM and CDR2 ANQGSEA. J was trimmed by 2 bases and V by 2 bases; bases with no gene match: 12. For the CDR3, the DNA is TGCAGCGTTGAACTCTTACCCGGGACAGCTACCTACGAGCAGTACTTC. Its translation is CSVELLPGTATYEQYF.

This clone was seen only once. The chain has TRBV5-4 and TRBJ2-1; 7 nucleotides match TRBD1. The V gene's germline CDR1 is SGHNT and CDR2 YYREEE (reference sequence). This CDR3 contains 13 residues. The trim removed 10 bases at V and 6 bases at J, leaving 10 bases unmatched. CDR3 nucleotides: TGTGCCGGAGTGACAGGGACGGGCAATGAGCAGTTCTTC. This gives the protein CAGVTGTGNEQFF.

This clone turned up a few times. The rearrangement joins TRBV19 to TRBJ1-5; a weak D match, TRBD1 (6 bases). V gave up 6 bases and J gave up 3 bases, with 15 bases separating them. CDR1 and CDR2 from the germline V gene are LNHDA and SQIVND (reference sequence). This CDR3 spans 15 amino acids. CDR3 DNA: TGTGCCAGTAGCATGGGGCAGGGGAACAATCAGCCCCAGCATTTT. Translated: CASSMGQGNNQPQHF.

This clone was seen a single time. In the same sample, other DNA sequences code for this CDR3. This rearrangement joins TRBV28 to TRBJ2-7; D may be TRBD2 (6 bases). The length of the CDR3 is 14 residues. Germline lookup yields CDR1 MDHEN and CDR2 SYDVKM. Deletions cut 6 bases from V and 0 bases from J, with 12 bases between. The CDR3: CASSLLGGSYEQYF. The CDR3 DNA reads TGTGCCAGCAGCCTCCTGGGGGGCTCCTACGAGCAGTACTTC.

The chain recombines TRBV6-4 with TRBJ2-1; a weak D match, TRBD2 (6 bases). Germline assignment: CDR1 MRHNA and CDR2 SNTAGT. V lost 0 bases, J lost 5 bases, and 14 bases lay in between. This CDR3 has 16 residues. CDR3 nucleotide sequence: TGTGCCAGCAGTGACTCGTTGGGACTGGAACACAATGAGCAGTTCTTC. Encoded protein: CASSDSLGLEHNEQFF.

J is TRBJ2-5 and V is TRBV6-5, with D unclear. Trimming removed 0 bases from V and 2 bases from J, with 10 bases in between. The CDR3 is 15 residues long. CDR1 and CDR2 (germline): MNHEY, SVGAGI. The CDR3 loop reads CASSYSRFSQETQYF. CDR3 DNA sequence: TGTGCCAGCAGTTACTCCCGGTTTAGTCAAGAGACCCAGTACTTC.

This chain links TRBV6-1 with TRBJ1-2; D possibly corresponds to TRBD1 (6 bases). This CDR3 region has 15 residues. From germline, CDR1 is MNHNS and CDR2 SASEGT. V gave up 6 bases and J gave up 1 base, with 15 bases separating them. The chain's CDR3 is CASRGTGTGNYGYTF. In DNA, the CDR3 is TGTGCCAGCAGAGGTACAGGGACCGGTAACTATGGCTACACCTTC.

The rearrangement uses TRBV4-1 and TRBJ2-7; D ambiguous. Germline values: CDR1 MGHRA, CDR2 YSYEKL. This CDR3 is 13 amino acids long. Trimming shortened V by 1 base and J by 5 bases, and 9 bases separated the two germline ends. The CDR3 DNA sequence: TGCGCCAGCAGCCAAGCCAGTAATGACGAGCAGTACTTC. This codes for CASSQASNDEQYF.

CDR3 protein: CASSQTEPTINPQHF. Written as DNA, the CDR3 is TGTGCCAGCAGCCAGACAGAACCTACAATCAATCCCCAGCATTTT. This rearrangement joins TRBV28 to TRBJ1-5; a weak D match, TRBD1 (5 bases). CDR3 length equals 15 residues. Trimming left V 6 bases short and J 10 bases short, with 22 bases between. Germline V gives CDR1 MDHEN, CDR2 SYDVKM.